Included here is one T cell receptor (beta chain) sequence, with context. Its specificity is not known. Healthy donors had no documented immune events, such as infections, while sampled. This sample stems from a study of identifying expanded T cells in peripheral blood. Germline-derived CDR1 and CDR2 are MDHEN and SYDVKM. The CDR3 sequence is 16 residues long. V shed 5 bases and J shed 3 bases, with 17 bases lying between them. Clones were sequenced by immunoSEQ multiplex PCR, and TCRdb holds only the in-frame ones, with some missing. This sample has roughly 75,000 clones; around 90% occur once, and the top ten carry over 2.5%. Study-wide results and caveats: Variance in clone template counts between approximately two-week samples significantly increased with total template count across all healthy donors. Technical replicates showed about 1.1 changed clones; approximately two weeks around 15; four weeks 19.

The source material was blood. V is TRBV28 and J is TRBJ1-5, with D possibly TRBD1 on 5 matching bases. The source is a person aged 18 to 69 in good health. The CDR3 here is CASSLQGMGYNQPQHF. CDR3 in DNA: TGTGCCAGCAGTCTTCAGGGAATGGGGTACAATCAGCCCCAGCATTTT.